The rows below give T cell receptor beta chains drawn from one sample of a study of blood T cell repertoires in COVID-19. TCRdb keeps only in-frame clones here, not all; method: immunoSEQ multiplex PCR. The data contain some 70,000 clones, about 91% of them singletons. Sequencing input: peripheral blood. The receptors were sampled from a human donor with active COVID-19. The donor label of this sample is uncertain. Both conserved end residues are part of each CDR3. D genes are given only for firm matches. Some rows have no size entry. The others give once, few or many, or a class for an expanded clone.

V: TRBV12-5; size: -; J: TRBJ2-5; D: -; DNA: TGTGCTAGTGGTTTGGGTCTAGAGGAGACCCAGTACTTC; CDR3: CASGLGLEETQYF
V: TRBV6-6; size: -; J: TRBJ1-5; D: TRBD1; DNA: TGTGCCAGCAGCTCGCTCCGGACAGGGGTCAATCAGCCCCAGCATTTT; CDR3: CASSSLRTGVNQPQHF
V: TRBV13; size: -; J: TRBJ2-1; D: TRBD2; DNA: TGTGCCAGCAGCTCGGGACTAATCCAGCAGTTCTTC; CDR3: CASSSGLIQQFF
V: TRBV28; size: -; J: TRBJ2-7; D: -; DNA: TGTGCCAGCAGTTTAAACGGGGGACGGTCGGGGGAGCAGTACTTC; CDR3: CASSLNGGRSGEQYF
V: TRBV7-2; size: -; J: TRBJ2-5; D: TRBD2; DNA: TGTGCCAGCAGCTTAGTTAGCGGGACATCCCAAGAGACCCAGTACTTC; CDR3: CASSLVSGTSQETQYF
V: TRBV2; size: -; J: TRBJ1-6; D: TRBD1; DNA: TGTGCCAGCAGTGCGCGGGACAGAAATAATTCACCCCTCCACTTT; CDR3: CASSARDRNNSPLHF
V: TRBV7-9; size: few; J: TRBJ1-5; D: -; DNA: TGTGCCAGCAGCTTCGGGTCGCCTGGGCAGCCCCAGCATTTT; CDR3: CASSFGSPGQPQHF
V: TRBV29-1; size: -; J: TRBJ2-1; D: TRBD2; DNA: TGCAGCGGAAGGGACTACCACAATGAGCAGTTCTTC; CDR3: CSGRDYHNEQFF
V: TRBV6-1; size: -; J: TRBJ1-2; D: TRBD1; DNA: TGTGCCAGCAGTGAAGGGACAGGGGGCATTCGGGGCTACACCTTC; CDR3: CASSEGTGGIRGYTF
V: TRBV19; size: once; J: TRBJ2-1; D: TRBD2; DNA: TGTGCCAGTAGTATGGGACTAGCGGGGGTCCGGGAGCAGTTCTTC; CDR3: CASSMGLAGVREQFF
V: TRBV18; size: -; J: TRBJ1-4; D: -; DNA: TGTGCCAGCTCCCACGACAGGCCCGGGTGGGAAAAACTGTTTTTT; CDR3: CASSHDRPGWEKLFF
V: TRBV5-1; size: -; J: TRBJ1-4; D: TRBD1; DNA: TGCGCCAGCAGCCCGAACGGACAGGGTGAAAAACTGTTTTTT; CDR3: CASSPNGQGEKLFF
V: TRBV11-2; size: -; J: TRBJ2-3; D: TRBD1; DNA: TGTGCCAGCAGCTCAATGGGACAGGGGAGCACAGATACGCAGTATTTT; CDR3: CASSSMGQGSTDTQYF
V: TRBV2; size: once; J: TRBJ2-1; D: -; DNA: TGTGCCAGCTTAAGCTTAGGACAGAGCTCCTACAATGAGCAGTTCTTC; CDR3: CASLSLGQSSYNEQFF
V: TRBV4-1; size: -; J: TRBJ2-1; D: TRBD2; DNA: TGCGCCAGCAGCCACCCTAGCGGGAGCTCCTACAATGAGCAGTTCTTC; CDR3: CASSHPSGSSYNEQFF
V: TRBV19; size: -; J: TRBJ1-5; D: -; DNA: TGTGCCAGTAGTATACCCCCGACAATTCGATCTAGCAATCAGCCCCAGCATTTT; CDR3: CASSIPPTIRSSNQPQHF
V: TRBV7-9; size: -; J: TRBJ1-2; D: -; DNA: TGTGCCAGCAGTTCCTCGTATGGCTACACCTTC; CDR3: CASSSSYGYTF
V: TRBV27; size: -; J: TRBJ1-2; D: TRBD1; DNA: TGTGCCAGCAGCCCCGCTTTCGGACAGGTAGGCGGCTACACCTTC; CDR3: CASSPAFGQVGGYTF
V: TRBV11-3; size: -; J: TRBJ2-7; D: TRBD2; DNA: TGTGCCAGCAGCTTAGCCCAACTAGCGGGATTCTACGAGCAGTACTTC; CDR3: CASSLAQLAGFYEQYF
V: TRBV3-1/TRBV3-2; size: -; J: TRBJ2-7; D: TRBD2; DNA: TGTGCCAGCAGCCCATTGGAGGGGCTAGCGGAGTACGAGCAGTACTTC; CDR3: CASSPLEGLAEYEQYF
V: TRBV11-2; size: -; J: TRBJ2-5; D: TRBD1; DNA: TGTGCCAGCAGCTCCCGGGACAGGGGCAAAGAGACCCAGTACTTC; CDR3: CASSSRDRGKETQYF
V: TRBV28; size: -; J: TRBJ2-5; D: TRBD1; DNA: TGTGCCAGCAGTCTGCTCGGACAGGGGTCGTACTTC; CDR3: CASSLLGQGSYF
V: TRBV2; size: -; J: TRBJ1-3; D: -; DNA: TGTGCCAGCAGTGAAGGCAGTGCTGGAAACACCATATATTTT; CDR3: CASSEGSAGNTIYF
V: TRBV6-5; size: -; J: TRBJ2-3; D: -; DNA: TGTGCCAGCAGTATAAACCGGGATTCACTGTCGGAGTATTTT; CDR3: CASSINRDSLSEYF
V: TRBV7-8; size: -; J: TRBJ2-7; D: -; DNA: TGTGCCAGCAGCTTAGAAGGGGATTCCTCCTACGAGCAGTACTTC; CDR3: CASSLEGDSSYEQYF
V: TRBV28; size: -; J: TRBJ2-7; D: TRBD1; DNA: TGTGCCACCCTCCCGGGACAGGGCTACGAGCAGTACTTC; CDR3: CATLPGQGYEQYF
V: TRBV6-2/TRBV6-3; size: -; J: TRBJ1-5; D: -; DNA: TGTGCCAGCAGTTCCCATGGAGGGAGGCTTAATCAGCCCCAGCATTTT; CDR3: CASSSHGGRLNQPQHF
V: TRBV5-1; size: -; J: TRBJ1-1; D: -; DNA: TGCGCCAGCAGCTCCCTAGGGAGGAACACTGAAGCTTTCTTT; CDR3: CASSSLGRNTEAFF
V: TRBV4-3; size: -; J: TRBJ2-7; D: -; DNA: TGCGCCAGCAGCCAAGAACCGACGGACAGAGTAGACGAGCAGTACTTC; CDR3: CASSQEPTDRVDEQYF
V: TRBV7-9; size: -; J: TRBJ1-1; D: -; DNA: TGTGCCAGCAGCCCCGGACAGACGAACACTGAAGCTTTCTTT; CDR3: CASSPGQTNTEAFF
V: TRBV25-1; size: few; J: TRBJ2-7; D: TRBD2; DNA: TGTGCCAGCAGTGAGGTGCAGCGGGAGACGGGGGAGCAGTACTTC; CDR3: CASSEVQRETGEQYF
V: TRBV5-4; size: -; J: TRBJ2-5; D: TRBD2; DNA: TGTGCCAGCAGCGGGCTAGCGGGAGGACCACAAGAGACCCAGTACTTC; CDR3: CASSGLAGGPQETQYF
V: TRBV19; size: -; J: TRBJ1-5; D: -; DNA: TGTGCCAGTACCTACGGCGGGGGGCTCTCTAGCAATCAGCCCCAGCATTTT; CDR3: CASTYGGGLSSNQPQHF
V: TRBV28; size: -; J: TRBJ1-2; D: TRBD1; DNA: TGTGCCAGCAGTACGAGGGGAGGGACAGGGCATGGCTACACCTTC; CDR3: CASSTRGGTGHGYTF
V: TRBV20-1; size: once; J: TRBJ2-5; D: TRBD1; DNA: TGCAGCCGGGACAGGGGTCAGACCCAGTACTTC; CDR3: CSRDRGQTQYF
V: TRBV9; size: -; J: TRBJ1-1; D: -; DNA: TGTGCCAGCAGCATAGGGCTGAACACTGAAGCTTTCTTT; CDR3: CASSIGLNTEAFF
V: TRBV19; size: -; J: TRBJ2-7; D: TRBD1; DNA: TGTGCCAGTAGTACCCAGGGACAGGCCTCCTACGAGCAGTACTTC; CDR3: CASSTQGQASYEQYF
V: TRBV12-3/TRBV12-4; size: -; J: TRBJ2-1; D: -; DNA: TGTGCCAGCAGTCATAGCTTTGAGCAGTTCTTC; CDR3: CASSHSFEQFF
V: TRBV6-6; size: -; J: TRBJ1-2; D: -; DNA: TGTGCCAGCAGCCCCGCCTGGGAGAGCGGCTACACCTTC; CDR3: CASSPAWESGYTF
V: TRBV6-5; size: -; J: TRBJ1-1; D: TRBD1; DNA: TGTGCCAGCTCCTGGAAAGGGGGCAGCGCTGAAGCTTTCTTT; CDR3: CASSWKGGSAEAFF
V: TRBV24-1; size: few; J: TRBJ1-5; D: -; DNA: TGTGCCACCAGCGCCTCCCCGGGGAATCAGCCCCAGCATTTT; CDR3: CATSASPGNQPQHF
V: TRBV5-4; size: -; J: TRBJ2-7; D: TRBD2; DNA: TGTGCCAGCAGCTTGGATTCCGGGAGGGCAAACGAGCAGTACTTC; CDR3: CASSLDSGRANEQYF